The clone carrying this T cell receptor (beta chain) was recorded at least ten times. Its antigen is undetermined. Trimming took 7 bases from V and 4 from J; bases not matched to a gene: 3. Germline lookup yields CDR1 WSHSY and CDR2 SAAADI. The CDR3 runs to 13 residues. This entry comes from a study of breast tumors, draining lymph nodes, adjacent tissues. Study-wide results and limits: That most tumor T cells come from lymph nodes remained unproven.

TCRdb reprocessed the multiplex PCR reads via MiXCR and lists one record per CDR3 protein. This table holds 20,000 or so distinct CDR3 sequences, roughly 50% found once. The rearrangement uses TRBV10-2 and TRBJ2-2, with 7 bases fitting TRBD2. The receptor was isolated from a female donor with breast cancer. Some clones in this sample may be carry-over from other donors' samples. The source material was breast tumor tissue. DNA for the CDR3: TGCGCCAGCAACTTAGCGGGCACCGGGGAGCTGTTTTTT. Encoded protein: CASNLAGTGELFF.